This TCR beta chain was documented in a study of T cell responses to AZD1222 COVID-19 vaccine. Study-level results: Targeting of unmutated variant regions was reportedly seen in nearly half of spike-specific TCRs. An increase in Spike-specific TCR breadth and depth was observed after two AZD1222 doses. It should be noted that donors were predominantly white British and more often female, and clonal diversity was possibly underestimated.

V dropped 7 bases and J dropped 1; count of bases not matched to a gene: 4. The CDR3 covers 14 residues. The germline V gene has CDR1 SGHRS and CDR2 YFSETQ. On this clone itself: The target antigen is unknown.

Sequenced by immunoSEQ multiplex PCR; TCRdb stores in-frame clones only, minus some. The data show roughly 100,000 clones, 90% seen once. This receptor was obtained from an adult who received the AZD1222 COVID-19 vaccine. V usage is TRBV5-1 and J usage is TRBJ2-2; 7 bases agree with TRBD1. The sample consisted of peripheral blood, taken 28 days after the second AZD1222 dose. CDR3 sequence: CASEDRENTGELFF. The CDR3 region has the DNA TGCGCCAGCGAAGACAGGGAGAACACCGGGGAGCTGTTTTTT.